These 18 T cell receptor beta chains share one sample of origin, sequenced in a study of beta chain features in type 1 diabetes. TCRB transcripts that were expressed got sequenced, as all of the isolated RNA had been reverse transcribed. The data were produced by immunoSEQ multiplex PCR, yet TCRdb's version contains in-frame clones alone and is incomplete. The sample holds 250,000 to 350,000 clones; around 15% are singletons and the top ten take roughly 6.7%. Input material: central memory CD4+ T cells from blood. Receptors originate from a man under 40 in good health.

The chain is built from TRBV6-1 and TRBJ2-3; a possible D gene is TRBD2 (6 bases). The CDR3 contains 18 residues. V was pared by 0 bases and J by 2 bases, with 18 bases between. Germline CDR1 reads MNHNS; CDR2 reads SASEGT. The CDR3 nucleotides are TGTGCCAGCAGTGAAGCCCGGAGGGGATTCCATTACACAGATACGCAGTATTTT. Translation gives CASSEARRGFHYTDTQYF.

This clone has more than one count but fewer than ten. The rearrangement links TRBV5-1 to TRBJ2-7, with TRBD2 matching over 8 bases. In germline, CDR1 is SGHRS, CDR2 YFSETQ. The CDR3 consists of 14 residues. Trimming at V came to 6 bases and at J to 3 bases, leaving 8 bases not matched to a gene. The CDR3 coding sequence is TGCGCCAGCACCCCCAGCGGGGGCCACTACGAGCAGTACTTC. This codes for CASTPSGGHYEQYF.

This clone occurred a few times. This chain links TRBV6-1 with TRBJ2-5; D unresolved. V gave up 4 bases and J gave up 1 base, with 10 bases separating them. Germline assignment: CDR1 MNHNS and CDR2 SASEGT. This CDR3 has 14 amino acids. CDR3 sequence (DNA): TGTGCCAGCAGTGGAATGGGCGGCCAAGAGACCCAGTACTTC. This sequence encodes CASSGMGGQETQYF.

The V call is TRBV14, the J call TRBJ2-3; 7 nucleotides match TRBD2. The CDR3 extends over 14 amino acids. The V and J ends lost 3 bases and 6 bases, in that order; junction bases with no gene match: 6. Germline V lookup: CDR1 SGHDN, CDR2 FVKESK. The CDR3 bases are TGTGCCAGCAGCCATCGGGGGGTAGGGGATACGCAGTATTTT. Translation gives CASSHRGVGDTQYF.

Written as DNA, the CDR3 is TGTGCAAGTCGCCAAAACCGGGAGACAGGGAACTTCGAGGATGAGCAGTTCTTC. Residues: CASRQNRETGNFEDEQFF. The chain carries TRBV12-2 and TRBJ2-1; TRBD1, the table's D call, was not compared with the DNA. TRBV12-2 is labeled a pseudogene. CDR3 length: 18 residues.

This clone has just a few counts. The chain combines TRBV19 with TRBJ2-1; D possibly matches TRBD1 or TRBD2 (5 bases each). V lost 6 bases, J lost 5 bases, and 20 bases lay in between. Germline V gene lookup returns CDR1 LNHDA and CDR2 SQIVND (reference sequence). The CDR3 consists of 16 residues. CDR3 protein: CASSNNAGRGDNEQFF. The CDR3 DNA reads TGTGCCAGTAGCAATAACGCGGGCCGGGGCGACAATGAGCAGTTCTTC. Using reference TRBV19 and TRBJ2-1 for the parts outside the CDR3, the full variable domain is DGGITQSPKYLFRKEGQNVTLSCEQNLNHDAMYWYRQDPGQGLRLIYYSQIVNDFQKGDIAEGYSVSREKKESFPLTVTSAQKNPTAFYLCASSNNAGRGDNEQFFGPGTRLTVL.

This clone has only a few counts. The chain carries TRBV7-8 and TRBJ2-3; D unclear. V lost 5 bases and J 5 bases, leaving 8 bases between the germline ends. Germline V gene sequence: CDR1 SGHVS, CDR2 FQNEAQ. This CDR3 is 12 amino acids long. The chain's CDR3 is CASSLTGDTQYF. CDR3 nucleotide sequence: TGTGCCAGCAGCCTGACGGGAGATACGCAGTATTTT. The full variable domain, rest sourced from reference TRBV7-8 and TRBJ2-3, is GAGVSQSPRYKVAKRGQDVALRCDPISGHVSLFWYQQALGQGPEFLTYFQNEAQLDKSGLPSDRFFAERPEGSVSTLKIQRTQQEDSAVYLCASSLTGDTQYFGPGTRLTVL.

The chain carries TRBV7-3 and TRBJ2-5; D may correspond to TRBD1 or TRBD2 (5 bases each). This CDR3 is built from 13 residues. V gave up 5 bases and J gave up 2 bases, with 9 bases separating them. Germline V gene data show CDR1 as SGHTA and CDR2 as FQGTGA. The CDR3 DNA reads TGTGCCAGCAGCCTCGGGACGCAAGAGACCCAGTACTTC. It codes for CASSLGTQETQYF.

To note about this clone: Other nucleotide sequences from this sample produce the same CDR3. V and J are TRBV5-4 and TRBJ2-5; TRBD2 agrees at 8 bases. V was pared by 1 base and J by 2 bases, with 1 base of the junction left unmatched. The length of the CDR3 is 14 residues. Germline V gene lookup returns CDR1 SGHNT and CDR2 YYREEE (reference sequence). Here the CDR3 reads CASSLTSGQETQYF. The CDR3 nucleotides are TGTGCCAGCAGCTTGACTAGCGGACAAGAGACCCAGTACTTC.

V usage is TRBV4-1 and J usage is TRBJ2-5, with TRBD2 identical over 10 bases. CDR3 length: 16 residues. CDR1 MGHRA and CDR2 YSYEKL come from the germline V gene. Losses at the gene ends were 1 base for V and 4 bases for J; bases not matched to a gene: 6. The CDR3 DNA reads as TGCGCCAGCAGCCAAGCACCTAGCGGGGGAGGAGAGACCCAGTACTTC. Residues: CASSQAPSGGGETQYF.

This clone was seen only once. The genes are TRBV30 and TRBJ1-4, with D perhaps matching TRBD1 (5 bases). CDR1 is GTSNPN and CDR2 is SVGIG in the germline V gene (reference sequence). The CDR3 totals 12 residues. V was cut by 5 bases and J by 11 bases, with 15 bases left in between. The CDR3 reads CAWGPSGTKLFF. The CDR3 region has the DNA TGTGCCTGGGGGCCTAGTGGGACGAAACTGTTTTTT.

For this clone: This same CDR3 is encoded by further DNA sequences in the sample. The chain employs TRBV7-2 and TRBJ1-1; a possible D gene is TRBD1 (6 bases). Trimming left V 5 bases short and J 4 bases short, with 14 bases between. CDR3 length: 14 amino acids. Germline V gives CDR1 SGHTA, CDR2 FQGNSA. CDR3 residues: CASSLQGEGTEAFF. The CDR3 coding sequence is TGTGCCAGCAGCCTACAGGGTGAGGGCACTGAAGCTTTCTTT.

The chain has TRBV5-6 and TRBJ1-2; 7 bases agree with TRBD1. The CDR3 contains 14 residues. V lost 5 bases, J lost 7 bases, and 11 bases stayed unmatched. In germline, CDR1 is SGHDT, CDR2 YYEEEE. In DNA form, the CDR3 reads TGTGCCAGCAGACCGGACAGGACTATGAGTGGCTACACCTTC. It is translated as CASRPDRTMSGYTF.

This clone showed up just a few times. This sample includes further DNA sequences coding for the same CDR3. The rearrangement links TRBV11-2 to TRBJ1-1; 8 bases map to TRBD1. This CDR3 contains 14 residues. Germline lookup yields CDR1 SGHAT and CDR2 FQNNGV. The ends lost 5 bases at V and 5 bases at J; junction bases unmatched: 7. The chain's CDR3 is CASSLQGARTEAFF. Here the CDR3 DNA reads TGTGCCAGCAGCCTCCAGGGGGCGCGGACTGAAGCTTTCTTT.

To note about this clone: This sample includes further DNA sequences coding for the same CDR3. The chain is built from TRBV27 and TRBJ2-3; TRBD2 aligns across 10 bases. From germline, CDR1 is MNHEY and CDR2 SMNVEV (reference sequence). V dropped 3 bases and J dropped 1; count of bases not matched to a gene: 4. The CDR3 covers 16 residues. The CDR3, as DNA: TGTGCCAGCAGTTTGGGGCTAGCGGGAGGCACAGATACGCAGTATTTT. Encoded protein: CASSLGLAGGTDTQYF.

This chain links TRBV30 with TRBJ2-3; TRBD2 is a possible D gene (6 bases). Germline CDR1 GTSNPN, CDR2 SVGIG (reference sequence). V shed 4 bases and J shed 0 bases, with 11 bases lying between them. This CDR3 region has 14 residues. CDR3 protein: CAWKFGTSTDTQYF. CDR3 coding DNA: TGTGCCTGGAAGTTCGGGACTAGCACAGATACGCAGTATTTT.

This clone has just a few counts. This chain joins TRBV27 and TRBJ2-2; D is uncertain. CDR1 and CDR2 from the germline V gene are MNHEY and SMNVEV (reference sequence). The CDR3 length is 15 residues. V was shortened by 4 bases and J by 1 base, with 10 bases between the two germline ends. The CDR3 loop reads CASSSWTENTGELFF. CDR3 bases: TGTGCCAGCAGTTCTTGGACCGAGAACACCGGGGAGCTGTTTTTT.

In this sample, this clone turned up many times. This chain connects TRBV18 to TRBJ1-4, with a tentative D call TRBD1 (6 bases). Germline assignment: CDR1 KGHSH and CDR2 LQKENI. V lost 1 base and J lost 6, with 9 bases in between. The CDR3 is 14 amino acids. CDR3 DNA: TGTGCCAGCTCACCACTGGGGGCGGATGAAAAACTGTTTTTT. Amino acids: CASSPLGADEKLFF.